Below are 2 T cell receptor beta chains sequenced from a single sample in a study of PD-L1 blockade in urothelial cancer. The time point here: pretreatment peripheral blood. Generated by immunoSEQ multiplex PCR, the TCRdb table keeps only in-frame clones and is missing some. This sample has about 95,000 clones; around 90% occur once, and the top ten carry roughly 2%. Sequenced here: PBMCs, sampled around atezolizumab (anti-PD-L1) treatment. The receptors derive from a man aged 55 to 70 with urothelial cancer.

The CDR3 reads CASSFEGAWETQYF. CDR3 nucleotides: TGTGCCAGCAGCTTTGAAGGAGCGTGGGAGACCCAGTACTTC. The chain has TRBV7-9 and TRBJ2-5; D gene uncertain. The CDR3 runs 14 residues. V was pared by 3 bases and J by 5 bases, with 13 bases between. Germline values: CDR1 SEHNR, CDR2 FQNEAQ (reference sequence). Full variable domain (rest looked up from reference TRBV7-9 and TRBJ2-5): DTGVSQNPRHKITKRGQNVTFRCDPISEHNRLYWYRQTLGQGPEFLTYFQNEAQLEKSRLLSDRFSAERPKGSFSTLEIQRTEQGDSAMYLCASSFEGAWETQYFGPGTRLLVL.

This chain connects TRBV9 to TRBJ2-3; D perhaps matches TRBD2 (5 bases). Trimming shortened V by 4 bases and J by 8 bases, and 8 bases separated the two germline ends. Germline lookup yields CDR1 SGDLS and CDR2 YYNGEE. The CDR3 consists of 11 residues. CDR3 DNA sequence: TGTGCCAGCAGCCCCGAGGGTACGCAGTATTTT. It translates to CASSPEGTQYF.